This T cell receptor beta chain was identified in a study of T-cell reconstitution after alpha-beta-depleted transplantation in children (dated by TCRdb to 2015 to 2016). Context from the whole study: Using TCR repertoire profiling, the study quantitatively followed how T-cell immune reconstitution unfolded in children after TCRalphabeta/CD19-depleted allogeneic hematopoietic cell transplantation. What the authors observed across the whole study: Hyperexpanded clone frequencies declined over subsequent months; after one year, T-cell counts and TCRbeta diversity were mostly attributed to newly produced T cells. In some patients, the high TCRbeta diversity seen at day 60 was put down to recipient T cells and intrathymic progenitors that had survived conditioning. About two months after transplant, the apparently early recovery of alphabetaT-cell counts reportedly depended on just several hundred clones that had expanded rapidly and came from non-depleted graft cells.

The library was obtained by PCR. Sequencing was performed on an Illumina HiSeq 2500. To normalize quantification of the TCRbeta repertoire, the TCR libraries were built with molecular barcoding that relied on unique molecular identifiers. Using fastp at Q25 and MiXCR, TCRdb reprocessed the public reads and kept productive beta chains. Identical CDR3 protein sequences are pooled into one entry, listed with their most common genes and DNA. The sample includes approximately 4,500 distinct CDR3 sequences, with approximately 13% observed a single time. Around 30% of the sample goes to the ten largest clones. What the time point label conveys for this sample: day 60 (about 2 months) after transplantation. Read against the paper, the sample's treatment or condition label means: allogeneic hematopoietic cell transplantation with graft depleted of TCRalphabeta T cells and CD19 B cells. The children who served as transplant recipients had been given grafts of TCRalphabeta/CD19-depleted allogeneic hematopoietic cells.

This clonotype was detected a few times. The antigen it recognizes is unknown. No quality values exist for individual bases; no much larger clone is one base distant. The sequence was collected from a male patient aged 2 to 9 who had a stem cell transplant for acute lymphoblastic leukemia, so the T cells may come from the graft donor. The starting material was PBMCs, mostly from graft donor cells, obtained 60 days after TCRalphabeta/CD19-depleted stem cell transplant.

The CDR3 loop reads CASSPGPSCAGLITDTQYF. At the DNA level, the sequence is TGTGCCAGCAGCCCCGGGCCTAGCTGCGCAGGATTAATCACAGATACGCAGTATTTT. The V and J segments used are TRBV4-2 and TRBJ2-3, and perhaps TRBD2 as D gene, on 5 matching bases. The CDR3 sequence holds 19 residues, the cysteine and phenylalanine included. The sequence is cut down to CDR3 DNA, 57 bases in frame from base 1. CDR1 and CDR2, per the germline V gene, are LGHNA and YNFKEQ. The junction shows trimming of 4 bases on V and 2 bases on J, plus 25 bases between the germline ends.